Following are 21 T cell receptor beta chains from one sample sequenced in a study of blood T cell repertoires in COVID-19. Some clones are missing from TCRdb's copy, which holds only in-frame ones; the method was immunoSEQ multiplex PCR. The data hold about 180,000 clones, with roughly 84% observed a single time. Sequenced input: peripheral blood. The receptor set was obtained from a woman aged 80 or older with active or convalescent COVID-19.

This clone was counted many times. V is TRBV27 and J is TRBJ2-1; TRBD2 matches at 11 bases. Germline V gene lookup returns CDR1 MNHEY and CDR2 SMNVEV (reference sequence). J gave up 3 bases and V 3 bases, and 4 bases lay outside the gene matches. CDR3 length: 16 amino acids. The CDR3 here is CASSFRTSGLYNEQFF. The CDR3 DNA reads as TGTGCCAGCAGTTTCAGGACTAGCGGGCTCTACAATGAGCAGTTCTTC.

CDR3 DNA: TGTGCCAGCAACTACATGGGAGGGAACACTGAAGCTTTCTTT. Its protein is CASNYMGGNTEAFF. The chain has TRBV2 and TRBJ1-1; no clear D. The V end lost 7 bases, the J end lost 1 base, and 13 bases lay between the germline ends. Germline V gene data show CDR1 as SNHLY and CDR2 as FYNNEI. This CDR3 contains 14 residues.

This clone occurred a few times. J is TRBJ1-1 and V is TRBV5-4; TRBD1 might be the D (5 bases). Trimming pared 7 bases from V and 5 bases from J, leaving 18 bases between. The CDR3 is 14 residues long. Germline V CDR1 and CDR2: SGHNT, YYREEE (reference sequence). CDR3 in amino acids: CASRQLKGRTEAFF. The CDR3 bases are TGTGCCAGCCGACAGCTGAAAGGGAGGACTGAAGCTTTCTTT. Drawing the rest from reference TRBV5-4 and TRBJ1-1, the complete variable domain is ETGVTQSPTHLIKTRGQQVTLRCSSQSGHNTVSWYQQALGQGPQFIFQYYREEENGRGNFPPRFSGLQFPNYSSELNVNALELDDSALYLCASRQLKGRTEAFFGQGTRLTVV.

This clone occurred a few times. V gene TRBV7-6 combines with J gene TRBJ2-1; weak D call: TRBD2 (6 bases). CDR1 SGHVS and CDR2 FNYEAQ come from the germline V gene. V was trimmed by 6 bases and J by 8 bases, leaving 14 bases between them. The CDR3 runs to 13 residues. The CDR3 here is CASSRGGIYEQFF. CDR3 DNA sequence: TGTGCCAGCAGTCGGGGCGGGATCTATGAGCAGTTCTTC.

The chain links TRBV9 to TRBJ2-2, with 14 bases aligning to TRBD2. Unmatched junction bases numbered 4, after V lost 4 bases and J lost 5 bases. The germline gives CDR1 SGDLS, CDR2 YYNGEE. The CDR3 spans 16 residues. The CDR3 sequence: CASSLGLAGGTGELFF. In DNA form, the CDR3 reads TGTGCCAGCAGCTTAGGACTAGCGGGAGGAACCGGGGAGCTGTTTTTT. The full variable domain, in which reference TRBV9 and TRBJ2-2 provide the parts outside the CDR3, is DSGVTQTPKHLITATGQRVTLRCSPRSGDLSVYWYQQSLDQGLQFLIQYYNGEERAKGNILERFSAQQFPDLHSELNLSSLELGDSALYFCASSLGLAGGTGELFFGEGSRLTVL.

The CDR3: CASSLRGTTYGYTF. The DNA for the CDR3 is TGTGCCAGCAGCTTACGAGGGACAACCTATGGCTACACCTTC. The chain employs TRBV7-9 and TRBJ1-2, with TRBD1 as a possible D gene (6 bases). The CDR3 loop spans 14 amino acids. CDR1 is SEHNR, CDR2 FQNEAQ, per germline (reference sequence). Trimming pared 2 bases from V and 4 bases from J, leaving 11 bases between.

The J gene is TRBJ1-2, the V gene TRBV27, with 8 bases lining up with TRBD1. This CDR3 has 14 amino acids. J was trimmed by 6 bases and V by 6 bases; bases with no gene match: 9. CDR1 is MNHEY and CDR2 is SMNVEV in the germline V gene (reference sequence). CDR3 in DNA: TGTGCCAGCAGATTCCTAGGACAGGGTCATGGCTACACCTTC. As protein: CASRFLGQGHGYTF.

As DNA, the CDR3 is TGTGCCAGCAGCTTAGCGTCCGGGGGACTATCCTACAATGAGCAGTTCTTC. It specifies CASSLASGGLSYNEQFF. The genes are TRBV7-6 and TRBJ2-1, with 7 bases matching TRBD2. Germline V gives CDR1 SGHVS, CDR2 FNYEAQ. CDR3 length: 17 residues. V trimming: 0 bases; J trimming: 1 base; junction bases outside the gene matches: 6.

The J gene is TRBJ1-4, the V gene TRBV18; D may be TRBD1 (6 bases). Trimming removed 3 bases at V and 13 bases at J, with 15 bases between. This CDR3 comprises 13 residues. Germline CDR1 reads KGHSH; CDR2 reads LQKENI. The CDR3 region has the DNA TGTGCCAGCTCACCGACAGGAGAGGCTGGACTGTTTTTT. It encodes CASSPTGEAGLFF.

CDR3 in amino acids: CASTWGGEETQYF. CDR3 coding DNA: TGTGCCAGCACTTGGGGGGGAGAAGAGACCCAGTACTTC. The rearrangement joins TRBV12-3 or TRBV12-4 to TRBJ2-5; 7 bases are shared with TRBD2. V was pared by 7 bases and J by 3 bases, with 5 bases of the junction left unmatched. The CDR3 is made up of 13 amino acids.

Turning to this clone: The junction departs from germline at one end; a sequencing error may be responsible. V and J are TRBV18 and TRBJ2-7; D is possibly TRBD1 (6 bases). Germline-derived CDR1 and CDR2 are KGHSH and LQKENI. This CDR3 contains 14 residues. CDR3 residues: CASSPLGPQGQPIF. The CDR3, as DNA: TGTGCCAGCTCACCATTAGGGCCGCAGGGACAACCCATCTTC. The variable domain in full, with the rest retrieved from reference TRBV18 and TRBJ2-7, is NAGVMQNPRHLVRRRGQEARLRCSPMKGHSHVYWYRQLPEEGLKFMVYLQKENIIDESGMPKERFSAEFPKEGPSILRIQQVVRGDSAAYFCASSPLGPQGQPIFGPGTRLTVT.

The chain employs TRBV29-1 and TRBJ2-7; 10 bases agree with TRBD2. The J segment lost 0 bases and the V segment lost 7 bases, leaving 6 bases of the junction unmatched. The CDR3 contains 14 residues. Germline CDR1 and CDR2: SQVTM and ANQGSEA. The chain's CDR3 is CSASLAGDSYEQYF. CDR3 bases: TGCAGCGCTTCCCTAGCGGGAGACTCCTACGAGCAGTACTTC.

This clone was detected only a few times. The rearrangement links TRBV19 to TRBJ2-7, with D hard to call. Looked up from germline, CDR1 is LNHDA and CDR2 is SQIVND (reference sequence). The CDR3 has 11 residues. The DNA of the CDR3 is TGTGCTTCAGGCTTCTCCTACGAGCAGTACTTC. Translated, it gives CASGFSYEQYF.

The rearrangement joins TRBV29-1 to TRBJ1-2; 7 positions match TRBD1. With 7 bases clipped from V and 2 bases from J, the junction kept 10 bases outside the gene matches. The germline V gene has CDR1 SQVTM and CDR2 ANQGSEA. The CDR3 spans 14 residues. The CDR3 here is CSAGQQVPNYGYTF. For the CDR3, the DNA is TGCAGCGCGGGACAGCAGGTACCGAACTATGGCTACACCTTC.

The chain combines TRBV2 with TRBJ1-1; 9 nucleotides line up with TRBD1. This CDR3 region has 14 residues. V was pared by 4 bases and J by 3 bases, with 3 bases of the junction left unmatched. Germline V gives CDR1 SNHLY, CDR2 FYNNEI. CDR3 loop: CASSVTGGDTEAFF. The CDR3 DNA sequence: TGTGCCAGCAGTGTAACAGGGGGCGACACTGAAGCTTTCTTT.

The gene calls are TRBV27 and TRBJ2-1; 10 bases fit TRBD2. The CDR3 consists of 15 residues. Trimming took 2 bases from V and 8 from J; bases not matched to a gene: 6. Germline V gene data show CDR1 as MNHEY and CDR2 as SMNVEV (reference sequence). CDR3: CASSLQREGRHEQFF. DNA for the CDR3: TGTGCCAGCAGTTTACAGCGGGAGGGCCGGCATGAGCAGTTCTTC.

This chain connects TRBV18 to TRBJ1-1; D gene ambiguous. Germline V CDR1 and CDR2: KGHSH, LQKENI. V gave up 5 bases and J gave up 3 bases, with 13 bases separating them. The CDR3 length is 14 residues. CDR3 sequence reads: CASSTTELDTEAFF. The CDR3 DNA reads TGTGCCAGCTCAACAACGGAGCTAGACACTGAAGCTTTCTTT.

The V call is TRBV2, the J call TRBJ2-7; D uncertain. V lost 5 bases to trimming and J lost 3 bases, with 5 bases between them. Germline assignment: CDR1 SNHLY and CDR2 FYNNEI. The CDR3 covers 11 residues. The CDR3 nucleotides read TGTGCCAGCAGTCCCTACTACGAGCAGTACTTC. It is translated as CASSPYYEQYF.

This clone was counted a single time. This CDR3 is also generated by other DNA sequences in the sample. The V gene is TRBV30, the J gene TRBJ2-1; TRBD2 might be the D (5 bases). The ends were cut back, 0 bases at V and 2 bases at J, with 11 bases in the middle. Germline V gene data show CDR1 as GTSNPN and CDR2 as SVGIG (reference sequence). CDR3 length equals 15 residues. The CDR3 loop reads CAWSVRGSPYNEQFF. The CDR3 DNA sequence: TGTGCCTGGAGTGTACGGGGTAGCCCCTACAATGAGCAGTTCTTC.

The V call is TRBV12-3 or TRBV12-4, the J call TRBJ2-1; no clear D gene. V lost 1 base and J lost 5, with 6 bases in between. There are 13 residues in the CDR3. CDR3 loop: CASSLGVNNEQFF. The CDR3 DNA reads as TGTGCCAGCAGTTTAGGAGTAAACAATGAGCAGTTCTTC.

The chain's CDR3 is CASSTMTSGAYNEQFF. The CDR3 nucleotides are TGTGCCAGCAGCACGATGACTAGCGGGGCCTACAATGAGCAGTTCTTC. The chain couples TRBV7-6 to TRBJ2-1; 11 bases fit TRBD2. V was clipped by 5 bases and J by 2 bases; unmatched bases: 5. CDR1 and CDR2 (germline): SGHVS, FNYEAQ. This CDR3 is built from 16 residues. Together with reference TRBV7-6 and TRBJ2-1, the CDR3 gives the full variable domain: GAGVSQSPRYKVTKRGQDVALRCDPISGHVSLYWYRQALGQGPEFLTYFNYEAQQDKSGLPNDRFSAERPEGSISTLTIQRTEQRDSAMYRCASSTMTSGAYNEQFFGPGTRLTVL.